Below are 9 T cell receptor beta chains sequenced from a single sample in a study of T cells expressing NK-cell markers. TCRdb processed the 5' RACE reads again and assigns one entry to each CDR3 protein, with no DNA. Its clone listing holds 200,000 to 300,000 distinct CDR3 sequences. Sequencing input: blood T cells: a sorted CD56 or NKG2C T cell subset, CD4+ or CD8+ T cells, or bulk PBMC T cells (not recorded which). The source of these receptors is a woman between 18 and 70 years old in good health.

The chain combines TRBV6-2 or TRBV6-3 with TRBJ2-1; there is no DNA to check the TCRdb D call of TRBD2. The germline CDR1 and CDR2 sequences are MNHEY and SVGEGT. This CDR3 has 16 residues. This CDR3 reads CASTPAWSGSNYEQFF.

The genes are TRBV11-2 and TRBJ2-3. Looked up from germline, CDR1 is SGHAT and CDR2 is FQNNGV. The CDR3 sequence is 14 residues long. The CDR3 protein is CASSWGISTDTQYF. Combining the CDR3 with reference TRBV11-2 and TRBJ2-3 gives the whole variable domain EAGVAQSPRYKIIEKRQSVAFWCNPISGHATLYWYQQILGQGPKLLIQFQNNGVVDDSQLPKDRFSAERLKGVDSTLKIQPAKLEDSAVYLCASSWGISTDTQYFGPGTRLTVL.

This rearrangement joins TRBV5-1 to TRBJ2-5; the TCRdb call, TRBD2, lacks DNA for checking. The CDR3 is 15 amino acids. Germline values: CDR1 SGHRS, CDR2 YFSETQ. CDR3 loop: CASSGSGSYEETQYF.

The CDR3: CASSPDSLASYTEAFF. The V gene is TRBV4-2, the J gene TRBJ1-1; checking the TCRdb D call of TRBD1 is not possible without DNA. The CDR3 length is 16 residues. Germline assignment: CDR1 LGHNA and CDR2 YNFKEQ.

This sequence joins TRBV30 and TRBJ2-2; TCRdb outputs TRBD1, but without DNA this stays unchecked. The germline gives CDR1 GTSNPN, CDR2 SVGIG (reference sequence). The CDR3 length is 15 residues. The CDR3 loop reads CAWTPISLNTGELFF.

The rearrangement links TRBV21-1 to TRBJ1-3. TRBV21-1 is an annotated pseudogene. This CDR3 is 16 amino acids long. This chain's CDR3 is CASTPAEGGFGNTIYF.

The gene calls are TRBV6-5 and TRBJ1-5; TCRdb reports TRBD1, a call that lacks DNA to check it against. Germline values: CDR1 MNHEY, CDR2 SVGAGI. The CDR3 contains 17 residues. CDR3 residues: CASSYWDRGRSNQPQHF.

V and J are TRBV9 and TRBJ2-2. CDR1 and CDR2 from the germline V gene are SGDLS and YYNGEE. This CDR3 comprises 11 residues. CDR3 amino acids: CASSGSGELFF.

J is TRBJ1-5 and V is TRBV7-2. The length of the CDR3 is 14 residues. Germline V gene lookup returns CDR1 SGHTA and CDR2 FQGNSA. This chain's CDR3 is CASSLAGSGETQHF.